The rows below give T cell receptor beta chains drawn from one sample of a study of technical replicates of blood from a handful of donors. Assay: immunoSEQ multiplex PCR; the TCRdb copy retains only in-frame clones and omits some. The table includes about 83,000 clones, about 92% detected once. The sequenced sample consisted of T cells isolated from PBMCs. These receptors were taken from a human donor in good health. The CDR3 runs from the conserved cysteine through the conserved F or W. A D gene is named only where the DNA matches it firmly. Where a row states a size, it is once, few, many or the class of an expanded clone; other rows omit it.

D gene	V gene	clone size	J gene	CDR3 protein	CDR3 DNA
NA	TRBV5-6	NA	TRBJ2-3	CASSLSRLVRTQYF	TGTGCCAGCAGCTTGTCGCGACTGGTTAGGACGCAGTATTTT
NA	TRBV25-1	NA	TRBJ2-7	CASTFAGSNEQYF	TGTGCCAGCACCTTTGCGGGGAGTAACGAGCAGTACTTC
NA	TRBV6-4	once	TRBJ2-3	CASSRERGDTQYF	TGTGCCAGCAGCCGCGAACGGGGTGATACGCAGTATTTT
NA	TRBV14	once	TRBJ2-3	CASSQDSKPFYYSTDTQYF	TGTGCCAGCAGCCAGGACTCTAAGCCCTTCTACTACAGCACAGATACGCAGTATTTT
TRBD2	TRBV13	NA	TRBJ2-7	CASSLAGRGGAIYEQYF	TGTGCCAGCAGCTTGGCGGGGCGCGGGGGGGCGATATACGAGCAGTACTTC
NA	TRBV5-1	NA	TRBJ2-2	CASSLRNRNTGELFF	TGCGCCAGCAGCTTGAGGAACAGGAACACCGGGGAGCTGTTTTTT
NA	TRBV12-2	NA	TRBJ2-5	CASRLYGEGAEGNQETQYF	TGTGCAAGTCGCTTATACGGGGAGGGAGCGGAGGGGAACCAAGAGACCCAGTACTTC
TRBD2	TRBV2	once	TRBJ2-1	CASSDPGLALWGEQFF	TGTGCCAGCAGTGACCCGGGACTAGCGCTATGGGGTGAGCAGTTCTTC
NA	TRBV6-5	once	TRBJ2-4	CASSLGGKQYF	TGTGCCAGCAGTTTAGGAGGGAAACAGTACTTC
NA	TRBV14	NA	TRBJ1-2	CASSQVGGLTPIYGYTF	TGTGCCAGCAGCCAAGTAGGAGGTCTGACGCCCATCTATGGCTACACCTTC
NA	TRBV11-2	NA	TRBJ2-3	CASSLKLEPIFTDTQYF	TGTGCCAGCAGCTTAAAGCTCGAACCAATTTTCACAGATACGCAGTATTTT
NA	TRBV2	NA	TRBJ1-2	CASSDRGWDYGYTF	TGTGCCAGCAGTGACAGGGGATGGGACTATGGCTACACCTTC
TRBD2	TRBV4-1	NA	TRBJ2-3	CASSQPTSGRAGDTQYF	TGCGCCAGCAGCCAACCAACTAGCGGGAGGGCTGGAGATACGCAGTATTTT
NA	TRBV7-9	NA	TRBJ2-5	CASSPHGRQEEETQYF	TGTGCCAGCAGCCCCCACGGCCGACAAGAAGAGGAGACCCAGTACTTC
TRBD2	TRBV10-2	NA	TRBJ2-5	CASSESTSGSKETQYF	TGCGCCAGCAGTGAGTCGACTAGCGGGAGCAAGGAGACCCAGTACTTC
TRBD2	TRBV6-4	once	TRBJ2-1	CASSDRGLAGGQGSYNEQFF	TGTGCCAGCAGTGACCGGGGACTAGCGGGAGGGCAAGGGTCCTACAATGAGCAGTTCTTC
NA	TRBV18	NA	TRBJ1-5	CASSPGPGNQPQHF	TGTGCCAGCTCACCAGGTCCGGGGAATCAGCCCCAGCATTTT
NA	TRBV27	once	TRBJ2-7	CASSLDPDYEQYF	TGTGCCAGCAGTCTAGACCCCGACTACGAGCAGTACTTC
TRBD1	TRBV29-1	once	TRBJ2-5	CSAAPGQGFQETQYF	TGCAGCGCTGCCCCGGGACAGGGGTTCCAAGAGACCCAGTACTTC
TRBD1	TRBV29-1	NA	TRBJ1-2	CSVTGDGYTF	TGCAGCGTTACAGGGGACGGCTACACCTTC
TRBD1	TRBV27	NA	TRBJ2-5	CASSPGTGIQETQYF	TGTGCCAGCAGTCCCGGGACAGGGATCCAAGAGACCCAGTACTTC
TRBD1	TRBV15	NA	TRBJ2-1	CATSSTTGGNNEQFF	TGTGCCACCAGCAGCACGACAGGGGGGAACAATGAGCAGTTCTTC
TRBD1	TRBV6-1	NA	TRBJ1-2	CASSPGQGPNYGYTF	TGTGCCAGCAGTCCCGGACAGGGCCCCAACTATGGCTACACCTTC
TRBD1	TRBV28	NA	TRBJ2-7	CASMGTGSVVGLLGEQYF	TGTGCCAGCATGGGGACAGGGAGTGTGGTAGGGCTCCTAGGCGAGCAGTACTTC
TRBD2	TRBV15	NA	TRBJ2-5	CATSSITSGTQETQYF	TGTGCCACCAGCAGTATAACTAGCGGGACCCAAGAGACCCAGTACTTC
TRBD1	TRBV5-6	NA	TRBJ1-4	CASTRIDRVGVEKLFF	TGTGCCAGCACACGGATAGACAGGGTAGGAGTTGAAAAACTGTTTTTT
NA	TRBV19	NA	TRBJ2-5	CASSISGRETQYF	TGTGCCAGTAGTATTTCAGGGAGGGAGACCCAGTACTTC
TRBD1	TRBV6-5	NA	TRBJ2-2	CASSYYRGTGELFF	TGTGCCAGCAGTTACTACAGGGGAACCGGGGAGCTGTTTTTT
TRBD2	TRBV4-2	NA	TRBJ2-7	CASSHGLGTSGYEQYF	TGTGCCAGCAGCCACGGACTGGGGACTAGCGGCTACGAGCAGTACTTC
TRBD1	TRBV19	NA	TRBJ2-3	CASRPYSSGTGLTDTQYF	TGTGCCAGTAGGCCGTATAGCTCCGGGACAGGGCTAACAGATACGCAGTATTTT
NA	TRBV18	NA	TRBJ2-5	CASSQDPETQYF	TGTGCCAGCTCGCAGGATCCGGAGACCCAGTACTTC
TRBD1	TRBV2	NA	TRBJ1-4	CAVPGTAPEKLFF	TGTGCCGTACCCGGGACAGCGCCTGAAAAACTGTTTTTT
NA	TRBV19	NA	TRBJ1-1	CASKQGNTEAFF	TGTGCCAGTAAACAGGGGAACACTGAAGCTTTCTTT
TRBD2	TRBV28	NA	TRBJ2-7	CASSPGLAGVNEQYF	TGTGCCAGCAGTCCGGGACTAGCGGGAGTTAACGAGCAGTACTTC
TRBD1	TRBV5-1	NA	TRBJ2-3	CASSSGQGWGTDTQYF	TGCGCCAGCAGCTCAGGACAGGGTTGGGGCACAGATACGCAGTATTTT
NA	TRBV7-9	NA	TRBJ1-2	CASSRKETGRLSVNGYTF	TGTGCCAGCAGCCGGAAAGAGACAGGACGGTTATCCGTAAATGGCTACACCTTC
NA	TRBV30	NA	TRBJ2-5	CAWSSNQETQYF	TGTGCCTGGAGTAGCAACCAAGAGACCCAGTACTTC
TRBD1	TRBV19	NA	TRBJ1-1	CATLDRVGDEAFF	TGTGCCACCTTGGACAGGGTCGGAGACGAAGCTTTCTTT
NA	TRBV2	NA	TRBJ1-2	CASRRESRRGYTF	TGTGCCAGCAGAAGGGAAAGCCGGAGGGGCTACACCTTC
TRBD2	TRBV6-1	NA	TRBJ2-1	CASRPGLAGGEQFF	TGTGCCAGCAGGCCGGGACTAGCGGGAGGTGAGCAGTTCTTC
TRBD1	TRBV6-5	NA	TRBJ2-7	CASSSDREVLEQYF	TGTGCCAGCAGCTCGGACAGGGAGGTACTTGAGCAGTACTTC
NA	TRBV4-1	few	TRBJ1-4	CASSQGSLGGLFF	TGCGCCAGCAGCCAAGGGTCCCTAGGGGGACTGTTTTTT
NA	TRBV6-5	NA	TRBJ1-5	CASRRQNNQPQHF	TGTGCCAGCAGGAGACAGAACAATCAGCCCCAGCATTTT
NA	TRBV7-6	NA	TRBJ1-5	CASSLAPAPSEPQHF	TGTGCCAGCAGCTTAGCCCCTGCCCCAAGCGAGCCCCAGCATTTT
NA	TRBV9	NA	TRBJ1-1	CASSVGLGGNTEAFF	TGTGCCAGCAGCGTAGGGCTTGGAGGGAACACTGAAGCTTTCTTT
NA	TRBV11-3	NA	TRBJ2-1	CASSFSLRLGGSNEQFF	TGTGCCAGCAGCTTTTCTTTGAGACTCGGCGGGTCGAATGAGCAGTTCTTC
NA	TRBV6-5	NA	TRBJ1-5	CATGGGNQPQHF	TGTGCCACCGGAGGAGGCAATCAGCCCCAGCATTTT
TRBD1	TRBV7-9	once	TRBJ1-2	CASSSWTGRYGYTF	TGTGCCAGCAGCTCCTGGACAGGTCGATATGGCTACACCTTC
NA	TRBV5-1	NA	TRBJ2-3	CASSTPDSADTQYF	TGCGCCAGCAGCACCCCCGACAGCGCAGATACGCAGTATTTT
TRBD2	TRBV27	NA	TRBJ2-1	CASSFLGTSGTGQFF	TGTGCCAGCAGTTTCCTCGGGACTAGCGGGACGGGGCAGTTCTTC
NA	TRBV4-1	NA	TRBJ1-1	CASSQSVHRLNTEAFF	TGCGCCAGCAGCCAGTCGGTCCACAGGTTAAACACTGAAGCTTTCTTT
TRBD1	TRBV5-6	NA	TRBJ1-4	CASIQTGGLVKLFF	TGTGCCAGCATCCAGACAGGGGGCCTAGTAAAACTGTTTTTT